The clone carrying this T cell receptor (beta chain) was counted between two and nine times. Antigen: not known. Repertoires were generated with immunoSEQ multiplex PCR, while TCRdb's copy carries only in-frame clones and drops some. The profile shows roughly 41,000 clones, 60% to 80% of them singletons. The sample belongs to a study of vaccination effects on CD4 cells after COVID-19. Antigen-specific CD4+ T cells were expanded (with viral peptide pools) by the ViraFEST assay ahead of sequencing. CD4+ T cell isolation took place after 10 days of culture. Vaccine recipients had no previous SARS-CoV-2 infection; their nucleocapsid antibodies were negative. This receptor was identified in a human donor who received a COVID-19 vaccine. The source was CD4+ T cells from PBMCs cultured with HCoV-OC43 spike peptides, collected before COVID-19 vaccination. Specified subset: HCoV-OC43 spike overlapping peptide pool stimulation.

The CDR3 is CASSLDYRITEAFF. CDR3 DNA: TGTGCCAGCAGCTTAGACTACAGGATCACTGAAGCTTTCTTT. The V and J genes are TRBV7-9 and TRBJ1-1; D is perhaps TRBD1 (5 bases). The V gene lost 1 base and the J gene lost 4 bases, with 10 bases spanning the gap. The CDR3 contains 14 residues. Germline V gene lookup returns CDR1 SEHNR and CDR2 FQNEAQ (reference sequence).